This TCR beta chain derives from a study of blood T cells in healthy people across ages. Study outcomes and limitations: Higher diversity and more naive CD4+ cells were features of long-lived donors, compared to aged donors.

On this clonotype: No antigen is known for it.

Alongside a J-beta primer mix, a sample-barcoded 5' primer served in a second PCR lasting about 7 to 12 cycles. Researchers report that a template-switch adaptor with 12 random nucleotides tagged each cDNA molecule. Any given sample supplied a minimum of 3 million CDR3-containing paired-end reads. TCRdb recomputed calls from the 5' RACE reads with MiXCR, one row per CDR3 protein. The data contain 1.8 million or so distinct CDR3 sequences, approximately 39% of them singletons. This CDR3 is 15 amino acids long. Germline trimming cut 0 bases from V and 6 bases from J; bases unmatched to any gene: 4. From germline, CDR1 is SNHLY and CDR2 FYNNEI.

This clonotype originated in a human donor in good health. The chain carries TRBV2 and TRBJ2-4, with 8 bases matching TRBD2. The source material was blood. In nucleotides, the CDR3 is TGTGCCAGCAGTGAAGCGCGGAGCGGGAGAAACATTCAGTACTTC. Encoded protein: CASSEARSGRNIQYF.